Following are 32 T cell receptor beta chains from one sample sequenced in a study of a mutant IDH1 vaccine in newly diagnosed glioma (dated by TCRdb to the early 2020s). Their target antigens are unknown. The time point label on this specimen signifies: week 47, end of study. A 20-mer mutant IDH1 peptide at 300 micrograms in Montanide made up each vaccine dose, which was injected subcutaneously together with topical imiquimod. The library was produced with the immunoSEQ multiplex PCR assay. What TCRdb holds here is the immuneACCESS table cut down to in-frame rearrangements. Part of the clones is not present; checked against another copy, under half of the missing clones reflect an unresolved V gene, and the others are unexplained. The sample yields 50,000 to 70,000 clones; roughly four fifths were counted once. The biggest ten clones account for about 3.3% of the sample. The material sequenced was PBMCs, taken from a glioma patient whose treatment included an IDH1 peptide vaccine. Receptor source: a woman aged 50 to 65 with glioma.

The chain combines TRBV28 with TRBJ2-7; 7 bases match TRBD2. The V gene end was trimmed by 6 bases and the J gene end by 2 bases; junction bases not matched to a gene: 1. The germline CDR1 and CDR2 sequences are MDHEN and SYDVKM. The CDR3 covers 12 residues. CDR3 sequence: CASSRGAYEQYF. The CDR3 nucleotides are TGTGCCAGCAGCCGGGGGGCCTACGAGCAGTACTTC.

The V call is TRBV5-1, the J call TRBJ2-5, with D perhaps TRBD1 (6 bases). Trimming pared 4 bases from V and 2 bases from J, leaving 15 bases between. Germline V gives CDR1 SGHRS, CDR2 YFSETQ. The CDR3 sequence is 15 residues long. The CDR3 loop is CASSPLPGTQETQYF. CDR3 DNA sequence: TGCGCCAGCAGCCCCCTCCCCGGGACACAAGAGACCCAGTACTTC.

This clone has a single count. This chain uses TRBV20-1 with TRBJ2-5; possibly TRBD1 for D (5 bases). Per germline, CDR1 DFQATT and CDR2 SNEGSKA (reference sequence). The V end was cut by 3 bases, the J end by 10 bases, with 12 bases between. The CDR3 contains 11 residues. The CDR3 DNA is TGCAGTGCTAGCGTTGACAGCAACCAGTACTTC. It translates to CSASVDSNQYF.

J is TRBJ1-2 and V is TRBV7-3; the D is unclear. Trimming shortened V by 1 base and J by 6 bases, and 15 bases separated the two germline ends. The CDR3 covers 15 residues. Germline V gene sequence: CDR1 SGHTA, CDR2 FQGTGA. The CDR3 is CASSLSTGDRDGYTF. The CDR3 DNA reads as TGTGCCAGCAGCTTAAGTACCGGGGATCGGGATGGCTACACCTTC. The variable domain in full, with the rest retrieved from reference TRBV7-3 and TRBJ1-2, is GAGVSQTPSNKVTEKGKYVELRCDPISGHTALYWYRQSLGQGPEFLIYFQGTGAADDSGLPNDRFFAVRPEGSVSTLKIQRTERGDSAVYLCASSLSTGDRDGYTFGSGTRLTVV.

The chain carries TRBV7-9 and TRBJ1-5, with 8 bases identical to TRBD1. The CDR3 totals 15 residues. Trimming cost V 3 bases and J 3 bases; bases outside gene matches: 4. Germline V gene sequence: CDR1 SEHNR, CDR2 FQNEAQ (reference sequence). CDR3 bases: TGTGCCAGCAGCTTCGACAGGGGACTCAATCAGCCCCAGCATTTT. This translates into CASSFDRGLNQPQHF.

The CDR3 DNA reads TGCGCCAGCAGCTTAGGCGGGGGAACTAATGAAAAACTGTTTTTT. Translated, it gives CASSLGGGTNEKLFF. This chain connects TRBV5-1 to TRBJ1-4; D possibly corresponds to TRBD1 (5 bases). The CDR3 covers 15 residues. CDR1 SGHRS and CDR2 YFSETQ come from the germline V gene. Trimming took off 2 bases at V and 1 base at J, with 9 bases between the two ends. Full variable domain (rest looked up from reference TRBV5-1 and TRBJ1-4): KAGVTQTPRYLIKTRGQQVTLSCSPISGHRSVSWYQQTPGQGLQFLFEYFSETQRNKGNFPGRFSGRQFSNSRSEMNVSTLELGDSALYLCASSLGGGTNEKLFFGSGTQLSVL.

This clone was picked up one time. The J gene is TRBJ1-2, the V gene TRBV18; D call uncertain. CDR1 is KGHSH, CDR2 LQKENI, per germline. Trimming pared 3 bases from V and 5 bases from J, leaving 10 bases between. This CDR3 contains 13 residues. The CDR3 nucleotides are TGTGCCAGCTCACCCGGGCAGAAGTATGGCTACACCTTC. Protein product: CASSPGQKYGYTF. The full variable domain, in which reference TRBV18 and TRBJ1-2 provide the parts outside the CDR3, is NAGVMQNPRHLVRRRGQEARLRCSPMKGHSHVYWYRQLPEEGLKFMVYLQKENIIDESGMPKERFSAEFPKEGPSILRIQQVVRGDSAAYFCASSPGQKYGYTFGSGTRLTVV.

In nucleotides, the CDR3 is TGTGCCAGCAGCTTCTATCAGGGGTACACTGAAGCTTTCTTT. Translated: CASSFYQGYTEAFF. This sequence joins TRBV13 and TRBJ1-1; D may be TRBD1 (6 bases). With 3 bases removed from V and 3 bases from J, the gap between germline ends came to 11 bases. This CDR3 has 14 residues. Germline V gene sequence: CDR1 PRHDT, CDR2 FYEKMQ (reference sequence). Full variable domain (missing parts from reference TRBV13 and TRBJ1-1): AAGVIQSPRHLIKEKRETATLKCYPIPRHDTVYWYQQGPGQDPQFLISFYEKMQSDKGSIPDRFSAQQFSDYHSELNMSSLELGDSALYFCASSFYQGYTEAFFGQGTRLTVV.

This clone came up once. This sequence joins TRBV27 and TRBJ1-1; D gene uncertain. The CDR3 has 14 amino acids. CDR1 MNHEY and CDR2 SMNVEV come from the germline V gene (reference sequence). The V and J ends lost 3 bases and 2 bases respectively, with 10 bases between them. The CDR3 region has the DNA TGTGCCAGCAGTTTTTTAGGAACAAACACTGAAGCTTTCTTT. Amino acid sequence: CASSFLGTNTEAFF.

This chain links TRBV9 with TRBJ2-5, with 7 nucleotides matching TRBD2. The CDR3 consists of 15 residues. Germline-derived CDR1 and CDR2 are SGDLS and YYNGEE. With 0 bases clipped from V and 2 bases from J, the junction kept 4 bases outside the gene matches. The CDR3 spells CASSVAGGIQETQYF. CDR3 DNA sequence: TGTGCCAGCAGCGTAGCGGGGGGAATACAAGAGACCCAGTACTTC.

This clone came up once. The rearrangement links TRBV5-4 to TRBJ2-4; 8 bases fit TRBD2. The CDR3 has 17 residues. J was trimmed by 0 bases and V by 5 bases; bases with no gene match: 10. The germline CDR1 and CDR2 sequences are SGHNT and YYREEE (reference sequence). CDR3 loop: CASRPAGGPIAKNIQYF. The DNA of the CDR3 is TGTGCCAGCAGACCGGCGGGGGGACCGATAGCCAAAAACATTCAGTACTTC. Based on the CDR3 plus reference TRBV5-4 and TRBJ2-4, the full variable domain is ETGVTQSPTHLIKTRGQQVTLRCSSQSGHNTVSWYQQALGQGPQFIFQYYREEENGRGNFPPRFSGLQFPNYSSELNVNALELDDSALYLCASRPAGGPIAKNIQYFGAGTRLSVL.

J is TRBJ2-1 and V is TRBV2, with D tentatively TRBD2 (5 bases). Germline lookup yields CDR1 SNHLY and CDR2 FYNNEI. Trimming took off 5 bases at V and 7 bases at J, with 12 bases between the two ends. The CDR3 is 13 amino acids. CDR3 DNA: TGTGCCAGCAGTCTACTAGGTGGAAATGAGCAGTTCTTC. As protein: CASSLLGGNEQFF.

The chain recombines TRBV27 with TRBJ1-2; 7 positions agree with TRBD1. V lost 5 bases to trimming and J lost 3 bases; unmatched junction nucleotides: 6. This CDR3 comprises 14 residues. Germline V gene lookup returns CDR1 MNHEY and CDR2 SMNVEV (reference sequence). CDR3: CASSPGGIHYGYTF. The DNA for the CDR3 is TGTGCCAGCAGTCCAGGGGGAATTCACTATGGCTACACCTTC.

The V call is TRBV19, the J call TRBJ1-5, with D uncertain. There are 15 residues in the CDR3. Germline CDR1 reads LNHDA; CDR2 reads SQIVND (reference sequence). Trimming shortened V by 2 bases and J by 1 base, and 9 bases separated the two germline ends. For the CDR3, the DNA is TGTGCCAGTAGTATAATGGCAGTCAGCAATCAGCCCCAGCATTTT. This encodes CASSIMAVSNQPQHF.

The J gene is TRBJ2-3, the V gene TRBV30, with 9 bases that match TRBD2. This CDR3 spans 13 amino acids. Germline V gene data show CDR1 as GTSNPN and CDR2 as SVGIG (reference sequence). The V gene end was trimmed by 8 bases and the J gene end by 6 bases; junction bases not matched to a gene: 9. CDR3 loop: CAGQRGVTDTQYF. Here the CDR3 DNA reads TGTGCCGGTCAGCGGGGGGTAACTGATACGCAGTATTTT. Complete variable domain (other parts from reference TRBV30 and TRBJ2-3): SQTIHQWPATLVQPVGSPLSLECTVEGTSNPNLYWYRQAAGRGLQLLFYSVGIGQISSEVPQNLSASRPQDRQFILSSKKLLLSDSGFYLCAGQRGVTDTQYFGPGTRLTVL.

This chain joins TRBV5-1 and TRBJ2-5; D call uncertain. The CDR3 runs to 15 residues. Trimming left V 4 bases short and J 1 base short, with 14 bases between. Germline CDR1 is SGHRS and CDR2 is YFSETQ. The DNA for the CDR3 is TGCGCCAGCAGCCACTTACCCCCGGGCCAAGAGACCCAGTACTTC. This gives the protein CASSHLPPGQETQYF.

This chain uses TRBV6-1 with TRBJ2-3, with 7 bases aligning to TRBD2. The junction had 0 bases not matched to a gene; V was cut back by 4 bases and J by 8 bases. The CDR3 is made up of 11 amino acids. Per germline, CDR1 MNHNS and CDR2 SASEGT. Written as DNA, the CDR3 is TGTGCCAGCAGTGGGGGGGGTACGCAGTATTTT. Translating it yields CASSGGGTQYF.

V and J are TRBV4-3 and TRBJ1-5; D is uncertain. Germline V gene data show CDR1 as LGHNA and CDR2 as YSLEER. The CDR3 totals 13 residues. Trimming removed 0 bases from V and 7 bases from J, with 7 bases in between. The CDR3 bases are TGCGCCAGCAGCCAAGATCTGGCACAGCCCCAGCATTTT. The encoded protein is CASSQDLAQPQHF.

This chain joins TRBV19 and TRBJ1-5; D remains unclear. The CDR3 covers 13 residues. Germline CDR1 and CDR2: LNHDA and SQIVND (reference sequence). Trimming removed 1 base at V and 5 bases at J, with 6 bases between. CDR3 DNA sequence: TGTGCCAGTAGTATAGGTGAGGATCAGCCCCAGCATTTT. Its translation is CASSIGEDQPQHF. Full variable domain (outside the CDR3, taken from reference TRBV19 and TRBJ1-5): DGGITQSPKYLFRKEGQNVTLSCEQNLNHDAMYWYRQDPGQGLRLIYYSQIVNDFQKGDIAEGYSVSREKKESFPLTVTSAQKNPTAFYLCASSIGEDQPQHFGDGTRLSIL.

V usage is TRBV5-1 and J usage is TRBJ2-4, with D perhaps matching TRBD1 (6 bases). Germline V gives CDR1 SGHRS, CDR2 YFSETQ. The CDR3 has 13 amino acids. Trimming stripped 0 bases from V and 8 bases from J, with 9 bases between. The DNA for the CDR3 is TGCGCCAGCAGCTTGGACAGGGTGCACATTCAGTACTTC. Translating it yields CASSLDRVHIQYF.

CDR3 region: CASSQEQGADTQYF. DNA for the CDR3: TGTGCCAGCAGCCAGGAACAGGGGGCAGATACGCAGTATTTT. The rearrangement links TRBV4-2 to TRBJ2-3, with TRBD1 identical over 8 bases. The CDR3 sequence is 14 residues long. CDR1 is LGHNA and CDR2 is YNFKEQ in the germline V gene. J was trimmed by 4 bases and V by 3 bases; bases with no gene match: 3.

J is TRBJ1-4 and V is TRBV7-2, with D possibly TRBD1 on 6 matching bases. The CDR3 extends over 15 amino acids. V was pared by 1 base and J by 8 bases, with 14 bases between. CDR1 and CDR2 (germline): SGHTA, FQGNSA. Written as DNA, the CDR3 is TGTGCCAGCAGCTTAGGAACAGGGTTCGGGGAAAAACTGTTTTTT. Its translation: CASSLGTGFGEKLFF.

This clone turned up a few times. The chain combines TRBV4-1 with TRBJ2-2; no definite D call. The germline V gene encodes CDR1 MGHRA and CDR2 YSYEKL. The length of the CDR3 is 14 residues. V dropped 1 base and J dropped 3 bases, with 6 bases sitting between them. This CDR3 is CASSQGGYTGELFF. CDR3 in DNA: TGCGCCAGCAGCCAAGGGGGATACACCGGGGAGCTGTTTTTT.

The chain links TRBV27 to TRBJ2-7; TRBD1 might be the D (5 bases). Per germline, CDR1 MNHEY and CDR2 SMNVEV (reference sequence). The CDR3 runs to 13 residues. The germline V and J ends were trimmed by 4 bases and 0 bases, with 7 bases remaining between them. The CDR3 DNA reads as TGTGCCAGCAGTTGGGGCAACTCCTACGAGCAGTACTTC. Translation: CASSWGNSYEQYF.

This clone was picked up one time. The chain employs TRBV27 and TRBJ1-1, with a tentative D call TRBD1 (6 bases). Germline CDR1 is MNHEY and CDR2 is SMNVEV (reference sequence). The V end was cut by 5 bases, the J end by 6 bases, with 16 bases between. This CDR3 is 14 amino acids long. CDR3 DNA sequence: TGTGCCAGCAGTCAGAATACAGGGTTCCCTGAAGCTTTCTTT. This sequence encodes CASSQNTGFPEAFF.

The chain joins TRBV5-4 to TRBJ2-7; 10 nucleotides agree with TRBD1. With 4 bases clipped from V and 2 bases from J, the junction kept 6 bases outside the gene matches. The germline gives CDR1 SGHNT, CDR2 YYREEE (reference sequence). The CDR3 sequence is 15 residues long. As DNA, the CDR3 is TGTGCCAGCAGCCCCGGGACAGGGGCTACCTACGAGCAGTACTTC. Protein product: CASSPGTGATYEQYF.

V and J are TRBV5-1 and TRBJ2-2; 8 nucleotides line up with TRBD1. Germline V lookup: CDR1 SGHRS, CDR2 YFSETQ. Trimming removed 0 bases from V and 6 bases from J; junction bases left unmatched: 7. The length of the CDR3 is 16 residues. The CDR3 sequence: CASSLDGQGHPGELFF. The CDR3 nucleotides read TGCGCCAGCAGCTTGGACGGACAGGGTCACCCCGGGGAGCTGTTTTTT.

The genes are TRBV6-5 and TRBJ1-2; 9 bases are shared with TRBD1. The CDR3 has 15 residues. The ends lost 10 bases at V and 3 bases at J; junction bases unmatched: 12. Looked up from germline, CDR1 is MNHEY and CDR2 is SVGAGI. CDR3: CATSPGTGRYYGYTF. CDR3 bases: TGTGCCACCTCCCCCGGGACAGGGAGGTACTATGGCTACACCTTC.

The chain combines TRBV12-5 with TRBJ2-5; TRBD1 is a possible D gene (5 bases). This CDR3 is 14 amino acids long. The ends were cut back, 1 base at V and 10 bases at J, with 16 bases in the middle. Germline values: CDR1 LGHNT, CDR2 FRNRAP. The CDR3 sequence is CASGLEQGFSDQYF. CDR3 DNA sequence: TGTGCTAGTGGTTTGGAGCAGGGTTTTAGTGACCAGTACTTC.

The chain is built from TRBV5-5 and TRBJ2-3; weak D call: TRBD2 (5 bases). From germline, CDR1 is SGHKS and CDR2 YYEKEE (reference sequence). The CDR3 is 13 residues long. Deletions cut 2 bases from V and 4 bases from J, with 8 bases between. In nucleotides, the CDR3 is TGTGCCAGCAGCTTCACTAGTGCAGATACGCAGTATTTT. This translates into CASSFTSADTQYF.

The V gene is TRBV19, the J gene TRBJ2-7, with a weak D call TRBD1 (7 bases). Per germline, CDR1 LNHDA and CDR2 SQIVND (reference sequence). This CDR3 has 13 residues. V gave up 5 bases and J gave up 12 bases, with 20 bases separating them. In DNA form, the CDR3 reads TGTGCCAGTAGTCCCGGACAGGAGGGAACTCCGTACTTC. Amino acids: CASSPGQEGTPYF.

The J gene is TRBJ2-7, the V gene TRBV5-4, with a possible D match to TRBD2 (7 bases). Germline V lookup: CDR1 SGHNT, CDR2 YYREEE (reference sequence). This CDR3 has 16 amino acids. V shed 4 bases and J shed 2 bases, with 19 bases lying between them. The chain's CDR3 is CASSPSGGARTYEQYF. The CDR3 coding sequence is TGTGCCAGCAGCCCGAGTGGGGGGGCGCGAACCTACGAGCAGTACTTC.